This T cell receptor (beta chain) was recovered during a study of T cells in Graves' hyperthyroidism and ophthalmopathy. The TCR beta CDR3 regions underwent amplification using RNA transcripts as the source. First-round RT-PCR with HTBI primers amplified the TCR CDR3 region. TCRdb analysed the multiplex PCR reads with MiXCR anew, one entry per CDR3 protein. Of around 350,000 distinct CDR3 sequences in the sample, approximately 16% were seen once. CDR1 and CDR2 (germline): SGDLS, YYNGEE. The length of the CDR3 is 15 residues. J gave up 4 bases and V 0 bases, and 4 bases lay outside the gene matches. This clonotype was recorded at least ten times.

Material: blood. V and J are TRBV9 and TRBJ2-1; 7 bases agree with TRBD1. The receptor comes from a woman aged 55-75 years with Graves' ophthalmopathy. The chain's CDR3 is CASSVGQGDYNEQFF. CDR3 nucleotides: TGTGCCAGCAGCGTAGGGCAGGGGGATTACAATGAGCAGTTCTTC. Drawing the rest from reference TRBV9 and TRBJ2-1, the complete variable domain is DSGVTQTPKHLITATGQRVTLRCSPRSGDLSVYWYQQSLDQGLQFLIQYYNGEERAKGNILERFSAQQFPDLHSELNLSSLELGDSALYFCASSVGQGDYNEQFFGPGTRLTVL.